The 21 T cell receptor beta chains listed next were all sequenced from one sample in a study of beta chain features in type 1 diabetes. The isolated RNA, all of it, was reverse transcribed, so expressed TCRB transcripts were what got sequenced. The table came from immunoSEQ multiplex PCR; TCRdb's copy has only in-frame clones and leaves some out. This repertoire shows 140,000 to 150,000 clones, around 51% found once; its top ten account for roughly 0.42%. The sequencing sample was made of Tregs from blood. These receptors were collected from a man aged 18 to 29 in good health.

The chain recombines TRBV6-5 with TRBJ2-5, with TRBD1 matching over 9 bases. Matching the DNA end better, TRBJ2-7 makes the J call doubtful. The CDR3 extends over 16 amino acids. Germline V gene lookup returns CDR1 MNHEY and CDR2 SVGAGI. DNA for the CDR3: TGTGCCAGCAGTTACTCTCTTGGGACAGGGTTTTACGAGCAGTACTTC. As protein: CASSYSLGTGFYEQYF.

This clone was picked up one time. V is TRBV7-2 and J is TRBJ2-1, with 7 bases lining up with TRBD1. After removal of 2 bases from V and 4 bases from J, the junction contained 8 bases not matched to a gene. CDR3 length: 16 residues. The V gene's germline CDR1 is SGHTA and CDR2 FQGNSA. The CDR3 protein is CASSLRVGTAYNEQFF. The CDR3 coding sequence is TGTGCCAGCAGCTTAAGAGTGGGGACAGCATACAATGAGCAGTTCTTC.

This chain uses TRBV28 with TRBJ2-5; a weak D match, TRBD1 (6 bases). V was trimmed by 8 bases and J by 5 bases, leaving 15 bases between them. CDR3 length: 13 amino acids. Germline CDR1 is MDHEN and CDR2 is SYDVKM. The CDR3 loop is CASYGWGRETQYF. As DNA, the CDR3 is TGTGCCAGCTACGGGTGGGGGCGGGAGACCCAGTACTTC.

The chain uses TRBV10-3 and TRBJ2-3, with TRBD1 as a possible D gene (5 bases). Germline V CDR1 and CDR2: ENHRY, SYGVKD. Trimming took off 6 bases at V and 2 bases at J, with 12 bases between the two ends. There are 14 residues in the CDR3. Here the CDR3 reads CAISHTGFTDTQYF. The DNA of the CDR3 is TGTGCCATCAGCCACACAGGCTTCACAGATACGCAGTATTTT.

V gene TRBV5-1 combines with J gene TRBJ2-5; possible D gene TRBD1, 5 bases. Germline CDR1 is SGHRS and CDR2 is YFSETQ. V was pared by 7 bases and J by 5 bases, with 9 bases between. This CDR3 has 11 amino acids. The CDR3 DNA is TGCGCCAGCCAGGGTCAGGAGACCCAGTACTTC. Translation gives CASQGQETQYF.

The V call is TRBV7-9, the J call TRBJ2-1, with TRBD2 identical over 9 bases. Germline CDR1 reads SEHNR; CDR2 reads FQNEAQ (reference sequence). V lost 7 bases to trimming and J lost 7 bases; unmatched junction nucleotides: 8. The CDR3 runs 14 residues. The CDR3, as DNA: TGTGCCAGCAACCAGCGGGAGGTTAGGAATGAGCAGTTCTTC. Its translation is CASNQREVRNEQFF.

This clone was detected a few times. J is TRBJ1-2 and V is TRBV5-1; possibly TRBD1 for D (6 bases). The CDR3 is 13 amino acids. The ends were cut back, 0 bases at V and 9 bases at J, with 12 bases in the middle. Looked up from germline, CDR1 is SGHRS and CDR2 is YFSETQ. This chain's CDR3 is CASSLEQGSRYTF. The DNA for the CDR3 is TGCGCCAGCAGCTTGGAACAGGGATCGCGCTACACCTTC.

The chain combines TRBV6-1 with TRBJ1-1; possible D gene TRBD1, 5 bases. CDR3 length: 13 residues. V was shortened by 8 bases and J by 1 base, with 11 bases between the two germline ends. CDR1 is MNHNS and CDR2 is SASEGT in the germline V gene. This CDR3 reads CASGVGPNTEAFF. Written as DNA, the CDR3 is TGTGCCAGCGGAGTGGGGCCGAACACTGAAGCTTTCTTT.

This clone was counted between two and nine times. This rearrangement joins TRBV10-3 to TRBJ1-1; D unclear. V gave up 3 bases and J gave up 0 bases, with 5 bases separating them. The CDR3 totals 13 residues. CDR1 ENHRY and CDR2 SYGVKD come from the germline V gene. CDR3 sequence (DNA): TGTGCCATCAGTGACCAGTTGAACACTGAAGCTTTCTTT. This sequence encodes CAISDQLNTEAFF.

The CDR3 DNA reads TGTGCCAGCTCAGGGGTTATGAACACTGAAGCTTTCTTT. This encodes CASSGVMNTEAFF. This sequence joins TRBV28 and TRBJ1-1; TRBD1 is a possible D gene (6 bases). Germline CDR1 reads MDHEN; CDR2 reads SYDVKM. The CDR3 has 13 residues. Between the trimmed V and J ends, which lost 8 bases and 0 bases, there was a span of 10 bases.

This clone was detected a few times. This chain uses TRBV19 with TRBJ1-1, with D uncertain. V was shortened by 4 bases and J by 5 bases, with 5 bases between the two germline ends. The CDR3 runs 11 residues. Germline V gene sequence: CDR1 LNHDA, CDR2 SQIVND (reference sequence). The CDR3 DNA reads TGTGCCAGTAGTACGGGAACTGAAGCTTTCTTT. Its translation is CASSTGTEAFF.

The chain carries TRBV20-1 and TRBJ1-1; no clear D gene. Germline V gene lookup returns CDR1 DFQATT and CDR2 SNEGSKA (reference sequence). The V end lost 4 bases, the J end lost 12 bases, and 15 bases lay between the germline ends. The CDR3 spans 11 residues. CDR3 DNA: TGCAGTGCTAAGGCCCCTCCGACTACTTTCTTT. This translates into CSAKAPPTTFF.

This clone was observed a handful of times. The genes are TRBV7-3 and TRBJ2-3; TRBD2 matches 10 bases. J lost 4 bases, V lost 2 bases, and 0 bases had no gene match. The CDR3 length is 14 residues. CDR1 SGHTA and CDR2 FQGTGA come from the germline V gene. CDR3 in DNA: TGTGCCAGCAGCTTACTAGCGGGAGCAGATACGCAGTATTTT. Its translation is CASSLLAGADTQYF.

Only one count was recorded for this clone. The CDR3 is CASSYGGGNQPQHF. The DNA for the CDR3 is TGTGCCAGCAGTTACGGGGGCGGCAATCAGCCCCAGCATTTT. This chain links TRBV6-5 with TRBJ1-5; a possible D gene is TRBD1 (6 bases). CDR3 length: 14 amino acids. The germline CDR1 and CDR2 sequences are MNHEY and SVGAGI. V dropped 2 bases and J dropped 2 bases, with 7 bases sitting between them.

V gene TRBV7-9 combines with J gene TRBJ2-1, with D maybe TRBD1 (6 bases). Germline loops: CDR1 SEHNR, CDR2 FQNEAQ (reference sequence). V lost 1 base and J lost 10, with 17 bases in between. There are 15 residues in the CDR3. The CDR3 nucleotides are TGTGCCAGCAGCTTAGTCACAGGGCCGTCCGGCGAGCAGTTCTTC. The encoded protein is CASSLVTGPSGEQFF.

The chain is built from TRBV6-5 and TRBJ2-4, with 10 nucleotides matching TRBD2. V was pared by 6 bases and J by 4 bases, with 6 bases of the junction left unmatched. The CDR3 runs to 15 residues. Germline V gene sequence: CDR1 MNHEY, CDR2 SVGAGI. CDR3 residues: CASRSLAGVKNIQYF. The CDR3 coding sequence is TGTGCCAGCAGGAGCCTAGCGGGAGTAAAAAACATTCAGTACTTC.

CDR3 coding DNA: TGTGCCAGCAGTTCGCCCGGGATGGTCCATGGCTACACCTTC. This sequence encodes CASSSPGMVHGYTF. The chain links TRBV28 to TRBJ1-2; D gene uncertain. V was trimmed by 4 bases and J by 6 bases, leaving 15 bases between them. The germline CDR1 and CDR2 sequences are MDHEN and SYDVKM. This CDR3 has 14 amino acids.

The V gene is TRBV5-4, the J gene TRBJ1-4; TRBD1 matches at 7 bases. The trim removed 1 base at V and 6 bases at J, leaving 0 bases unmatched. This CDR3 spans 13 amino acids. CDR1 and CDR2 from the germline V gene are SGHNT and YYREEE (reference sequence). CDR3 DNA sequence: TGTGCCAGCAGCTTGACAGGGGATGAAAAACTGTTTTTT. Encoded protein: CASSLTGDEKLFF. Full variable domain (outside the CDR3, taken from reference TRBV5-4 and TRBJ1-4): ETGVTQSPTHLIKTRGQQVTLRCSSQSGHNTVSWYQQALGQGPQFIFQYYREEENGRGNFPPRFSGLQFPNYSSELNVNALELDDSALYLCASSLTGDEKLFFGSGTQLSVL.

The genes are TRBV7-2 and TRBJ2-5; 7 bases are shared with TRBD2. The V gene's germline CDR1 is SGHTA and CDR2 FQGNSA. The CDR3 totals 15 residues. The J segment lost 7 bases and the V segment lost 1 base, leaving 9 bases of the junction unmatched. Written as DNA, the CDR3 is TGTGCCAGCAGCTTAGAGCTCGCGGGGGAAGGGACCCAGTACTTC. Its translation: CASSLELAGEGTQYF.

The V and J genes are TRBV28 and TRBJ1-4, with unresolved D. Germline-derived CDR1 and CDR2 are MDHEN and SYDVKM. Trimming took off 2 bases at V and 13 bases at J, with 17 bases between the two ends. The CDR3 totals 14 residues. The CDR3 reads CASSLGNPAVALFF. CDR3 sequence (DNA): TGTGCCAGCAGTTTAGGTAATCCCGCCGTGGCACTGTTTTTT. The full variable domain, with the rest looked up from reference TRBV28 and TRBJ1-4, is DVKVTQSSRYLVKRTGEKVFLECVQDMDHENMFWYRQDPGLGLRLIYFSYDVKMKEKGDIPEGYSVSREKKERFSLILESASTNQTSMYLCASSLGNPAVALFFGSGTQLSVL.

This clone has only a few counts. The chain combines TRBV7-3 with TRBJ2-1, with TRBD2 matching over 7 bases. Looked up from germline, CDR1 is SGHTA and CDR2 is FQGTGA. The length of the CDR3 is 15 residues. The trim removed 3 bases at V and 4 bases at J, leaving 6 bases unmatched. CDR3: CASSLRTGGYNEQFF. CDR3 bases: TGTGCCAGCAGCTTGAGGACGGGGGGATACAATGAGCAGTTCTTC.